This T cell receptor (beta chain) derives from a study of technical replicates of blood from several donors. The length of the CDR3 is 16 residues. The germline gives CDR1 SGHDT, CDR2 YYEEEE. The J segment lost 4 bases and the V segment lost 0 bases, leaving 7 bases of the junction unmatched. Assay used: immunoSEQ multiplex PCR; TCRdb lists only in-frame clones, some missing. There are about 81,000 clones in the sample; more than 80% occur only once, and nearly 4% lies in the top ten. The sequence was obtained from a human donor in good health. Some clones in this sample may be carry-over from other donors' samples. The rearrangement links TRBV5-6 to TRBJ2-5; 9 nucleotides align to TRBD2. The specimen was PBMCs. CDR3 sequence (DNA): TGTGCCAGCAGCTTGGCCAGGAGACTAGCGGTAGAGACCCAGTACTTC. Amino acid sequence: CASSLARRLAVETQYF. Full variable domain (outside the CDR3, taken from reference TRBV5-6 and TRBJ2-5): DAGVTQSPTHLIKTRGQQVTLRCSPKSGHDTVSWYQQALGQGPQFIFQYYEEEERQRGNFPDRFSGHQFPNYSSELNVNALLLGDSALYLCASSLARRLAVETQYFGPGTRLLVL.